The present T cell receptor (beta chain) was sequenced within a study of blood T cell repertoires in COVID-19. Seattle patients were enrolled during active infection and followed longitudinally. Only in-frame clones appear in the TCRdb table, and some are missing; sequencing was by immunoSEQ multiplex PCR. Of around 170,000 clones in the sample, around 83% were seen once. With V trimmed by 3 bases and J by 8 bases, 10 bases remained unmatched. The CDR3 runs 14 residues. Looked up from germline, CDR1 is DFQATT and CDR2 is SNEGSKA (reference sequence). This receptor was obtained from an older woman with COVID-19, enrolled during active disease. Material for sequencing was peripheral blood. The gene calls are TRBV20-1 and TRBJ2-1, with 7 bases fitting TRBD2. The chain's CDR3 is CSASDRGRADEQFF. In DNA, the CDR3 is TGCAGTGCTAGTGATCGTGGGAGGGCCGATGAGCAGTTCTTC.